The 8 T cell receptor beta chains reported below all come from one sample, sequenced in a study of blood T cell repertoires in COVID-19 (dated by TCRdb to 2018 to 2020). The library was generated by the immunoSEQ multiplex PCR assay. TCRdb carries this immuneACCESS record with in-frame sequences only. Its versions omit some clonotypes, under half of them owing to an unresolved V gene in the studies checked, with the rest unexplained. Within this sample are around 70,000 clones, with approximately 90% of them counted one time only. The top ten clones comprise more than 8% of the sample. The specimen was peripheral blood. The origin of the receptors is a man aged 25-45 years with acute or convalescent COVID-19.

This chain uses TRBV9 with TRBJ1-6; D unclear. CDR3 length equals 15 residues. Germline assignment: CDR1 SGDLS and CDR2 YYNGEE. Trimming left V 0 bases short and J 10 bases short, with 14 bases between. In DNA form, the CDR3 reads TGTGCCAGCAGCGTAGAAGAGGGAGCAGGATCACCCCTCCACTTT. Protein product: CASSVEEGAGSPLHF.

V usage is TRBV10-3 and J usage is TRBJ2-7; D is uncertain. The CDR3 is 12 residues long. CDR1 ENHRY and CDR2 SYGVKD come from the germline V gene. V was shortened by 4 bases and J by 5 bases, with 9 bases between the two germline ends. Written as DNA, the CDR3 is TGTGCCATCAGTGGGTATACTAACGAGCAGTACTTC. Its translation is CAISGYTNEQYF.

This chain links TRBV5-4 with TRBJ2-1; D perhaps matches TRBD1 (6 bases). V was clipped by 2 bases and J by 0 bases, with 6 bases between them. Looked up from germline, CDR1 is SGHNT and CDR2 is YYREEE (reference sequence). The CDR3 length is 14 residues. The CDR3 spells CASSLQGSYNEQFF. The CDR3 DNA follows: TGTGCCAGCAGCTTACAGGGCTCCTACAATGAGCAGTTCTTC.

The chain joins TRBV6-5 to TRBJ2-2; D may be TRBD2 (6 bases). The CDR3 has 14 amino acids. V gave up 5 bases and J gave up 3 bases, with 10 bases separating them. Germline values: CDR1 MNHEY, CDR2 SVGAGI. The CDR3: CASSPGRYTGELFF. The CDR3 region has the DNA TGTGCCAGCAGTCCCGGGAGATACACCGGGGAGCTGTTTTTT.

CDR3 amino acids: CASSSRPTVLNTEAFF. CDR3 nucleotide sequence: TGTGCCAGTAGTAGTAGACCGACTGTATTGAACACTGAAGCTTTCTTT. The rearrangement links TRBV19 to TRBJ1-1; D not certain. The ends were cut back, 4 bases at V and 0 bases at J, with 15 bases in the middle. Germline values: CDR1 LNHDA, CDR2 SQIVND (reference sequence). CDR3 length: 16 amino acids.

This clone was counted once. The chain links TRBV11-1 to TRBJ2-7; 8 nucleotides align to TRBD1. Per germline, CDR1 SGHAT and CDR2 FQDESV (reference sequence). V lost 1 base, J lost 3 bases, and 5 bases stayed unmatched. The CDR3 contains 15 residues. CDR3 protein: CASSLGTGRIYEQYF. In nucleotides, the CDR3 is TGTGCCAGCAGCTTAGGGACAGGGCGAATCTACGAGCAGTACTTC. Looking up the rest from reference TRBV11-1 and TRBJ2-7 gives the full variable domain: EAEVAQSPRYKITEKSQAVAFWCDPISGHATLYWYRQILGQGPELLVQFQDESVVDDSQLPKDRFSAERLKGVDSTLKIQPAELGDSAMYLCASSLGTGRIYEQYFGPGTRLTVT.

J is TRBJ2-4 and V is TRBV6-1, with D perhaps matching TRBD2 (5 bases). Trimming removed 3 bases at V and 5 bases at J, with 11 bases between. From germline, CDR1 is MNHNS and CDR2 SASEGT. The CDR3 contains 14 residues. CDR3 bases: TGTGCCAGCAGTGATTGGGGAGCAGAAAACATTCAGTACTTC. It specifies CASSDWGAENIQYF.

V gene TRBV19 combines with J gene TRBJ2-1, with 7 bases that match TRBD1. The V gene's germline CDR1 is LNHDA and CDR2 SQIVND (reference sequence). The length of the CDR3 is 14 residues. Trimming at V came to 5 bases and at J to 7 bases, leaving 8 bases not matched to a gene. The CDR3 protein is CASSHRGGVNEQFF. Here the CDR3 DNA reads TGTGCCAGTAGTCACAGGGGCGGAGTGAATGAGCAGTTCTTC.